A selection of T cell receptor beta chains follows, all from one sample in a study of monozygotic twins with inflammatory bowel disease. TCRdb reanalyzed the 5' RACE reads and collapses them to one entry per CDR3 protein, without DNA. This sample lists about 130,000 distinct CDR3 sequences; its ten largest clones have more than 1%. The sample taken for sequencing was blood. Receptors were obtained from a human donor with ulcerative colitis or Crohn's disease, or a healthy co-twin of an affected twin (not recorded which). CDR3s include the opening cysteine and the closing phenylalanine or tryptophan. The order of the fields is J gene, V gene, CDR3 protein.

TRBJ2-3	TRBV9	CASSGLGTSTDTQYF
TRBJ2-7	TRBV6-2/TRBV6-3	CASRNLAGGDEQYF
TRBJ2-3	TRBV29-1	CSAGQGSTDTQYF
TRBJ2-3	TRBV20-1	CSASALTRADTQYF
TRBJ2-1	TRBV7-9	CASSLRLVYEQFF
TRBJ1-1	TRBV6-1	CASSKSGSRNTEAFF
TRBJ2-1	TRBV5-1	CASSLAKLSGTPHNEQFF
TRBJ2-7	TRBV7-3	CASSAQPGQFAEQYF
TRBJ1-5	TRBV5-5	CASSSGTGANQPQHF
TRBJ2-3	TRBV7-2	CASRREYGTDTQYF
TRBJ2-3	TRBV15	CATSRDRTLEDTQYF
TRBJ2-2	TRBV3-1	CASSRGTQKPRSTGELFF
TRBJ2-7	TRBV7-2	CASSLAGTDSYEQYF
TRBJ1-4	TRBV6-1	CASSPPGRSNEKLFF
TRBJ1-5	TRBV18	CASSPSARTSNQPQHF
TRBJ1-1	TRBV5-1	CASSGEGALPTEAFF
TRBJ1-6	TRBV28	CASSLRPLGRGNSPLHF
TRBJ2-3	TRBV3-1	CASSPLAVSTDTQYF
TRBJ1-3	TRBV7-8	CASSLDQLNTIYF
TRBJ1-1	TRBV12-3/TRBV12-4	CASSLAANTEAFF
TRBJ2-3	TRBV7-6	CASSAQDPQVDTQYF
TRBJ1-1	TRBV5-6	CASSPGGSGWRDTEAFF
TRBJ1-5	TRBV19	CASRPGQGGYQPQHF